A selection of T cell receptor beta chains follows, all from one sample in a study of cytomegalovirus exposure and HLA in healthy donors. Repertoires were generated with immunoSEQ multiplex PCR, while TCRdb's copy carries only in-frame clones and drops some. Of about 120,000 clones in the sample, 76% were seen once. Sequenced sample: PBMCs. These receptors were taken from a woman aged 40 to 50 in good health and CMV-seropositive. CDR3s include the opening cysteine and the closing phenylalanine or tryptophan. A D gene is named only where the DNA matches it firmly. Some rows mark clone size as missing; the rest say once, few, many or name a class of expanded clone.

v_gene,d_gene,j_gene,len,abundance,CDR3aa,CDR3nt
TRBV5-1,.,TRBJ2-1,11,.,CASSLEGEQFF,TGCGCCAGCAGCTTAGAGGGTGAGCAGTTCTTC
TRBV29-1,TRBD2,TRBJ2-1,13,.,CSVGAGGYNEQFF,TGCAGCGTTGGGGCGGGGGGCTACAATGAGCAGTTCTTC
TRBV29-1,.,TRBJ2-5,13,.,CSVERLSGETQYF,TGCAGCGTTGAAAGGCTCTCGGGAGAGACCCAGTACTTC
TRBV4-1,TRBD2,TRBJ2-5,16,.,CASSHLPPGLGKTQYF,TGCGCCAGCAGCCACCTCCCGCCGGGACTAGGGAAGACCCAGTACTTC
TRBV5-4,.,TRBJ2-1,13,.,CASTMASPSEQFF,TGTGCCAGCACCATGGCCTCGCCCAGTGAGCAGTTCTTC
TRBV5-1,.,TRBJ2-5,14,few,CASSLEGRQETQYF,TGCGCCAGCAGCTTGGAGGGGAGGCAAGAGACCCAGTACTTC
TRBV5-1,TRBD1,TRBJ1-1,15,.,CASSYLRRGSTEAFF,TGCGCCAGCAGCTATCTACGCAGGGGGAGCACTGAAGCTTTCTTT
TRBV19,.,TRBJ2-3,16,.,CASRRPSGDFTDTQYF,TGTGCCAGTAGGCGGCCGTCCGGGGACTTCACAGATACGCAGTATTTT
TRBV6-4,.,TRBJ2-4,13,.,CASDTRGKNIQYF,TGTGCCAGCGATACAAGGGGGAAAAACATTCAGTACTTC
TRBV6-1,.,TRBJ1-2,13,.,CASSDVQVSGYTF,TGTGCCAGCAGTGATGTACAGGTCTCTGGCTACACCTTC
TRBV7-7,TRBD2,TRBJ2-5,16,.,CASSPGLAGAEETQYF,TGTGCCAGCAGCCCCGGACTAGCGGGGGCAGAAGAGACCCAGTACTTC
TRBV6-5,TRBD2,TRBJ2-1,15,.,CASRTSGGNYNEQFF,TGTGCCAGCCGGACTAGCGGGGGGAATTACAATGAGCAGTTCTTC
TRBV5-6,.,TRBJ2-2,17,once,CASSLVGPGTNTGELFF,TGTGCCAGCAGCTTGGTTGGGCCAGGGACGAACACCGGGGAGCTGTTTTTT
TRBV18,.,TRBJ2-6,18,.,CASSPQGLPSGGANVLTF,TGTGCCAGCTCACCACAGGGGCTACCATCAGGAGGGGCCAACGTCCTGACTTTC
TRBV27,.,TRBJ1-1,15,few,CASSPTGGRVTEAFF,TGTGCCAGCAGTCCTACCGGGGGGAGGGTCACTGAAGCTTTCTTT
TRBV7-9,.,TRBJ2-1,12,.,CASSLTKDEQFF,TGTGCCAGCAGCTTAACTAAGGATGAGCAGTTCTTC
TRBV29-1,.,TRBJ1-1,14,.,CSVEFRTDRNEAFF,TGCAGCGTTGAATTTCGGACAGACCGAAATGAAGCTTTCTTT
TRBV2,.,TRBJ2-5,13,once,CASRADSGETQYF,TGTGCCAGCAGGGCGGACAGTGGAGAGACCCAGTACTTC
TRBV19,.,TRBJ1-4,16,.,CASSKRVELTNEKLFF,TGTGCCAGTAGCAAACGGGTCGAGTTGACTAATGAAAAACTGTTTTTT
TRBV5-4,TRBD1,TRBJ1-1,14,.,CASSPDRVYTEAFF,TGTGCCAGCAGCCCTGACAGGGTGTACACTGAAGCTTTCTTT
TRBV30,.,TRBJ2-7,11,.,CAWADSYEQYF,TGTGCCTGGGCTGACAGTTACGAGCAGTACTTC
TRBV5-8,.,TRBJ1-4,14,few,CASSRRLNNEKLFF,TGTGCCAGCAGCCGGAGGCTAAATAATGAAAAACTGTTTTTT
TRBV7-2,.,TRBJ2-5,16,.,CASSLQGGGTQETQYF,TGTGCCAGCAGCTTACAAGGAGGCGGGACCCAAGAGACCCAGTACTTC
TRBV5-1,TRBD1,TRBJ1-1,16,.,CASSLGRTGTHTEAFF,TGCGCCAGCAGCTTGGGGCGGACAGGGACTCACACTGAAGCTTTCTTT
TRBV9,.,TRBJ1-6,13,.,CASSPSDNSPLHF,TGTGCCAGCAGCCCGTCCGATAATTCACCCCTCCACTTT
TRBV27,.,TRBJ1-3,13,.,CASSFAGGNTIYF,TGTGCCAGCAGTTTCGCAGGGGGAAACACCATATATTTT
TRBV19,.,TRBJ1-1,14,few,CASRLTHLNTEAFF,TGTGCCAGTAGGTTGACACACTTGAACACTGAAGCTTTCTTT
TRBV5-6,TRBD1,TRBJ1-1,16,.,CASSQGTVTMNTEAFF,TGTGCCAGCAGCCAGGGGACAGTAACCATGAACACTGAAGCTTTCTTT
TRBV7-9,TRBD1,TRBJ2-7,16,.,CASSPITGGSTYEQYF,TGTGCCAGCAGCCCAATTACAGGGGGAAGCACCTACGAGCAGTACTTC
TRBV5-1,.,TRBJ2-7,17,.,CASRPTPGVSGDHEQYF,TGCGCCAGCAGGCCAACTCCGGGAGTTTCGGGGGACCACGAGCAGTACTTC
TRBV5-1,TRBD1,TRBJ1-1,14,.,CASSPGGGNTEAFF,TGCGCCAGCAGCCCAGGGGGCGGGAACACTGAAGCTTTCTTT
TRBV7-2,.,TRBJ1-1,14,.,CASSLQGMNTEAFF,TGTGCCAGCAGCTTACAGGGCATGAACACTGAAGCTTTCTTT
TRBV30,.,TRBJ1-1,12,.,CAWSGTVTEAFF,TGTGCCTGGAGTGGGACAGTCACTGAAGCTTTCTTT
TRBV2,.,TRBJ2-1,12,.,CASSVQGNEQFF,TGTGCCAGCAGTGTTCAGGGTAATGAGCAGTTCTTC
TRBV2,TRBD1,TRBJ1-2,15,.,CASSGEGGRNYGYTF,TGTGCCAGCAGTGGGGAAGGGGGCAGAAACTATGGCTACACCTTC
TRBV12-2,.,TRBJ2-2,17,.,CASRLVVRRVHTGELFF,TGTGCAAGTCGCTTAGTTGTCCGCCGGGTCCACACCGGGGAGCTGTTTTTT
TRBV4-1,.,TRBJ2-2,17,few,CASSALQGGGDTGELFF,TGCGCCAGCAGCGCATTACAGGGGGGGGGTGACACCGGGGAGCTGTTTTTT
TRBV5-6,.,TRBJ2-7,13,.,CASSSKNSLVQYF,TGTGCCAGCAGCTCCAAAAACAGCCTTGTACAGTACTTC
TRBV6-5,.,TRBJ2-1,15,.,CASSYDRRPYNEQFF,TGTGCCAGCAGTTACGACAGGCGACCTTACAATGAGCAGTTCTTC
TRBV7-9,.,TRBJ2-7,15,.,CASSFGVGGTYEQYF,TGTGCCAGCAGCTTCGGGGTCGGCGGGACCTACGAGCAGTACTTC
TRBV4-1,TRBD1,TRBJ1-3,15,few,CASRTYQQGINTIYF,TGCGCCAGCAGAACTTATCAACAGGGGATTAACACCATATATTTT
TRBV7-2,.,TRBJ1-2,14,few,CASSSQGSNYGYTF,TGTGCCAGCAGCTCACAGGGAAGTAACTATGGCTACACCTTC
TRBV12-2,.,TRBJ2-2,16,many,CASRSGGRLNTGELFF,TGTGCAAGTCGGTCAGGGGGGCGCTTGAACACCGGGGAGCTGTTTTTT
TRBV12-5,.,TRBJ1-5,18,once,CASGLTWTDNYSNQPQHF,TGTGCTAGTGGTTTGACTTGGACAGACAATTATAGCAATCAGCCCCAGCATTTT
TRBV7-2,TRBD1,TRBJ2-7,16,.,CASSRGPTLSSYEQYF,TGTGCCAGCAGCAGGGGGCCGACACTTAGCTCCTACGAGCAGTACTTC
TRBV9,.,TRBJ2-3,16,once,CASSPVRGSSTDTQYF,TGTGCCAGCAGCCCCGTCCGGGGGAGTAGCACAGATACGCAGTATTTT
TRBV5-1,.,TRBJ1-4,14,.,CASSSWTVNEKLFF,TGCGCCAGCAGCTCCTGGACAGTTAATGAAAAACTGTTTTTT
TRBV7-2,TRBD1,TRBJ1-1,14,.,CASSLNRGRTEAFF,TGTGCCAGCAGCTTAAACAGGGGGCGTACTGAAGCTTTCTTT